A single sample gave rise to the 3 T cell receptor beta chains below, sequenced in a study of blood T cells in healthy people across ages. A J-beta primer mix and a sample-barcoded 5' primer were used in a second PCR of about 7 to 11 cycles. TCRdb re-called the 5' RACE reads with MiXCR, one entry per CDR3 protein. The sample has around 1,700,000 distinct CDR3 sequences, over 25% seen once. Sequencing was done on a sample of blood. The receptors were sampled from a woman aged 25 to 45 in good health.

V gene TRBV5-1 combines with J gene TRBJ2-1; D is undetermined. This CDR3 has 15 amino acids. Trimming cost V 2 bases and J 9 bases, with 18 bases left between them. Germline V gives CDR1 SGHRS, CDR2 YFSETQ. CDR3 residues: CASSFSNSECFEQFF. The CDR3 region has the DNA TGCGCCAGCAGCTTCTCCAACAGCGAATGTTTTGAGCAGTTCTTC.

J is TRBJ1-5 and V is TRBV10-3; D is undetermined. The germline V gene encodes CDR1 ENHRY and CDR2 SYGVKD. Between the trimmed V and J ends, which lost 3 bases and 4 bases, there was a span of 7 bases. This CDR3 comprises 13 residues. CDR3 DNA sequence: TGTGCCATCAGTGAAAGGCATAATCAGCCCCAGCATTTT. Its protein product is CAISERHNQPQHF.

The CDR3 nucleotides read TGCGCCAGCAGCCCCGGGGGGAGGAGAGACCAAGAGACCCAGTACTTC. It yields the protein CASSPGGRRDQETQYF. This sequence joins TRBV5-1 and TRBJ2-5; 7 nucleotides agree with TRBD2. The J segment lost 0 bases and the V segment lost 4 bases, leaving 9 bases of the junction unmatched. CDR1 is SGHRS, CDR2 YFSETQ, per germline. This CDR3 has 16 amino acids. Based on the CDR3 plus reference TRBV5-1 and TRBJ2-5, the full variable domain is KAGVTQTPRYLIKTRGQQVTLSCSPISGHRSVSWYQQTPGQGLQFLFEYFSETQRNKGNFPGRFSGRQFSNSRSEMNVSTLELGDSALYLCASSPGGRRDQETQYFGPGTRLLVL.